These 21 T cell receptor beta chains share one sample of origin, sequenced in a study of cytomegalovirus exposure and HLA in healthy donors. Amplification used 60 Vbeta primers and 13 Jbeta primers. The assay was immunoSEQ multiplex PCR, and TCRdb's table has in-frame clones only and misses some. The record lists about 170,000 clones, of which the ten most abundant hold 1% to 1.5%. The sample consisted of PBMCs. These TCRs come from a woman aged 55-75 years in good health and CMV-seronegative.

The chain recombines TRBV27 with TRBJ2-5; D gene uncertain. Trimming removed 2 bases at V and 4 bases at J, with 17 bases between. Germline V gene data show CDR1 as MNHEY and CDR2 as SMNVEV (reference sequence). The CDR3 is 16 amino acids. The CDR3 sequence is CASSLLPGSLLETQYF. CDR3 bases: TGTGCCAGCAGTTTACTCCCCGGTTCCCTCTTAGAGACCCAGTACTTC.

This chain connects TRBV6-5 to TRBJ1-1; 9 nucleotides agree with TRBD1. The CDR3 spans 13 residues. Trimming removed 6 bases from V and 6 bases from J; junction bases left unmatched: 5. CDR1 MNHEY and CDR2 SVGAGI come from the germline V gene. The CDR3, as DNA: TGTGCCAGCAGCCGGGGACAGGGAGCTGAAGCTTTCTTT. Protein product: CASSRGQGAEAFF.

The rearrangement links TRBV7-2 to TRBJ1-2; 8 bases are a match to TRBD1. Losses at the gene ends were 4 bases for V and 7 bases for J; bases not matched to a gene: 14. The CDR3 spans 16 residues. Germline CDR1 and CDR2: SGHTA and FQGNSA. CDR3 amino acids: CASSSGGPGARGGYTF. As DNA, the CDR3 is TGTGCCAGCAGCTCAGGGGGCCCCGGGGCGCGCGGTGGCTACACCTTC.

The chain links TRBV7-6 to TRBJ2-2; 9 nucleotides agree with TRBD1. Germline CDR1 is SGHVS and CDR2 is FNYEAQ. J lost 4 bases, V lost 5 bases, and 8 bases had no gene match. The CDR3 consists of 16 residues. In nucleotides, the CDR3 is TGTGCCAGCAGCCCCCTGACAGGGGGATCCACCGGGGAGCTGTTTTTT. Translation gives CASSPLTGGSTGELFF.

This sequence joins TRBV7-3 and TRBJ1-1; maybe TRBD1 (6 bases). V gave up 2 bases and J gave up 0 bases, with 10 bases separating them. CDR1 is SGHTA, CDR2 FQGTGA, per germline. The CDR3 covers 15 residues. Here the CDR3 DNA reads TGTGCCAGCAGCTTAGGGACATCTATGAACACTGAAGCTTTCTTT. Encoded protein: CASSLGTSMNTEAFF.

The chain carries TRBV5-1 and TRBJ2-7; 11 bases are shared with TRBD1. V shed 0 bases and J 2 bases; nucleotides not matched to a gene: 4. This CDR3 region has 16 residues. CDR1 SGHRS and CDR2 YFSETQ come from the germline V gene. CDR3 sequence: CASSLAGTGGPYEQYF. In DNA form, the CDR3 reads TGCGCCAGCAGCTTGGCCGGGACAGGGGGACCCTACGAGCAGTACTTC.

The chain joins TRBV4-1 to TRBJ1-6; no clear D. This CDR3 has 17 residues. Trimming pared 0 bases from V and 10 bases from J, leaving 19 bases between. Germline values: CDR1 MGHRA, CDR2 YSYEKL. Written as DNA, the CDR3 is TGCGCCAGCAGCCAAGATCATAGACTCCCGAGCGGCTCACCCCTCCACTTT. As protein: CASSQDHRLPSGSPLHF.

The rearrangement links TRBV4-1 to TRBJ2-7, with TRBD2 matching 10 bases. Germline CDR1 is MGHRA and CDR2 is YSYEKL. The length of the CDR3 is 14 residues. J was trimmed by 6 bases and V by 6 bases; bases with no gene match: 8. CDR3 DNA sequence: TGCGCCAGCAGAGAAGCGGGAGGGCCTCGCGAGCAGTACTTC. Its protein product is CASREAGGPREQYF.

CDR3 region: CASIPSVGRPTDTQYF. CDR3 bases: TGTGCCAGCATCCCCTCGGTGGGGAGGCCCACAGATACGCAGTATTTT. The chain couples TRBV28 to TRBJ2-3; maybe TRBD2 (6 bases). V was trimmed by 7 bases and J by 2 bases, leaving 19 bases between them. The CDR3 covers 16 residues. Germline V CDR1 and CDR2: MDHEN, SYDVKM.

This chain uses TRBV7-7 with TRBJ2-5, with 7 bases fitting TRBD1. Germline loops: CDR1 SSHAT, CDR2 FNYEAQ (reference sequence). CDR3 length: 18 residues. The junction had 22 bases not matched to a gene; V was cut back by 5 bases and J by 7 bases. In DNA, the CDR3 is TGTGCCAGCAGCCCGCGCCCCCCGGGACAGAGGGGAGTAGGGACCCAGTACTTC. Residues: CASSPRPPGQRGVGTQYF.

The chain recombines TRBV4-2 with TRBJ2-1, with 10 bases lining up with TRBD2. The CDR3 has 17 residues. V shed 1 base and J 6 bases; nucleotides not matched to a gene: 9. CDR1 is LGHNA and CDR2 is YNFKEQ in the germline V gene. CDR3 amino acids: CASSQGERGGRGNEQFF. CDR3 sequence (DNA): TGTGCCAGCAGCCAAGGGGAGCGGGGGGGCCGGGGCAATGAGCAGTTCTTC.

This chain links TRBV11-2 with TRBJ2-7; D might be TRBD1 (5 bases). V lost 1 base and J lost 3, with 10 bases in between. Germline V lookup: CDR1 SGHAT, CDR2 FQNNGV. The CDR3 loop spans 14 amino acids. The CDR3 region has the DNA TGTGCCAGCAGCTTAGTTCCGACAGTCTACGAGCAGTACTTC. Encoded protein: CASSLVPTVYEQYF. Drawing the rest from reference TRBV11-2 and TRBJ2-7, the complete variable domain is EAGVAQSPRYKIIEKRQSVAFWCNPISGHATLYWYQQILGQGPKLLIQFQNNGVVDDSQLPKDRFSAERLKGVDSTLKIQPAKLEDSAVYLCASSLVPTVYEQYFGPGTRLTVT.

The chain has TRBV15 and TRBJ2-6; 9 nucleotides align to TRBD1. V trimming: 3 bases; J trimming: 1 base; junction bases outside the gene matches: 4. The CDR3 sequence is 17 residues long. Germline V gene lookup returns CDR1 LNHNV and CDR2 YYDKDF (reference sequence). The CDR3 here is CATSRGTGLSGANVLTF. As DNA, the CDR3 is TGTGCCACCAGCAGGGGGACAGGGCTGTCTGGGGCCAACGTCCTGACTTTC.

About this clone: The sample contains more than one DNA sequence encoding this CDR3. This chain links TRBV6-1 with TRBJ1-1; weak D call: TRBD1 (5 bases). Deletions cut 8 bases from V and 7 bases from J, with 17 bases between. The germline gives CDR1 MNHNS, CDR2 SASEGT. The CDR3 sequence is 13 residues long. The CDR3 is CASGKQGVGEAFF. The CDR3 bases are TGTGCCAGCGGGAAGCAAGGGGTAGGTGAAGCTTTCTTT.

The chain recombines TRBV4-1 with TRBJ2-1; D uncertain. Germline loops: CDR1 MGHRA, CDR2 YSYEKL. CDR3 size: 12 residues. The germline V and J ends were trimmed by 0 bases and 7 bases, with 4 bases remaining between them. CDR3 nucleotide sequence: TGCGCCAGCAGCCAAGATCATAATGAGCAGTTCTTC. This translates into CASSQDHNEQFF.

V gene TRBV27 combines with J gene TRBJ1-2; TRBD1 is a possible D gene (6 bases). V was shortened by 3 bases and J by 3 bases, with 14 bases between the two germline ends. This CDR3 spans 15 amino acids. CDR1 and CDR2 (germline): MNHEY, SMNVEV (reference sequence). CDR3 protein: CASSFRGAYHYGYTF. CDR3 sequence (DNA): TGTGCCAGCAGTTTTCGGGGGGCGTACCACTATGGCTACACCTTC.

The rearrangement uses TRBV18 and TRBJ1-1; TRBD1 aligns across 7 bases. This CDR3 has 14 residues. Germline-derived CDR1 and CDR2 are KGHSH and LQKENI. V trimming: 7 bases; J trimming: 4 bases; junction bases outside the gene matches: 9. The CDR3 loop reads CASWPQGSGTEAFF. In DNA, the CDR3 is TGTGCCAGCTGGCCACAGGGGAGCGGCACTGAAGCTTTCTTT.

The rearrangement joins TRBV9 to TRBJ2-7; 8 bases fit TRBD2. The germline gives CDR1 SGDLS, CDR2 YYNGEE. The CDR3 consists of 16 residues. The V gene end was trimmed by 4 bases and the J gene end by 5 bases; junction bases not matched to a gene: 14. The CDR3 loop reads CASSPRGSGTVDEQYF. Written as DNA, the CDR3 is TGTGCCAGCAGCCCCCGGGGTAGCGGGACGGTAGACGAGCAGTACTTC.

The V and J genes are TRBV7-6 and TRBJ2-3; D is ambiguous. Germline-derived CDR1 and CDR2 are SGHVS and FNYEAQ. V dropped 0 bases and J dropped 1 base, with 11 bases sitting between them. This CDR3 has 16 amino acids. CDR3 amino acids: CASSLAHLAGTDTQYF. Here the CDR3 DNA reads TGTGCCAGCAGCTTAGCGCACCTGGCCGGCACAGATACGCAGTATTTT.

CDR3 sequence: CASSPRANYGYTF. CDR3 DNA: TGTGCCAGCAGTCCTAGAGCCAACTATGGCTACACCTTC. The rearrangement uses TRBV6-5 and TRBJ1-2; D uncertain. V was clipped by 5 bases and J by 2 bases, with 9 bases between them. Germline assignment: CDR1 MNHEY and CDR2 SVGAGI. The CDR3 runs 13 residues.

The chain is built from TRBV7-2 and TRBJ1-2; possible D gene TRBD1, 6 bases. Per the germline V gene, CDR1 is SGHTA and CDR2 is FQGNSA. V lost 5 bases and J lost 8, with 18 bases in between. CDR3 size: 14 residues. The CDR3: CASSPYQGLGGYTF. The CDR3 nucleotides are TGTGCCAGCAGCCCTTACCAGGGGTTAGGGGGCTACACCTTC. Using reference TRBV7-2 and TRBJ1-2 for the parts outside the CDR3, the full variable domain is GAGVSQSPSNKVTEKGKDVELRCDPISGHTALYWYRQSLGQGLEFLIYFQGNSAPDKSGLPSDRFSAERTGGSVSTLTIQRTQQEDSAVYLCASSPYQGLGGYTFGSGTRLTVV.